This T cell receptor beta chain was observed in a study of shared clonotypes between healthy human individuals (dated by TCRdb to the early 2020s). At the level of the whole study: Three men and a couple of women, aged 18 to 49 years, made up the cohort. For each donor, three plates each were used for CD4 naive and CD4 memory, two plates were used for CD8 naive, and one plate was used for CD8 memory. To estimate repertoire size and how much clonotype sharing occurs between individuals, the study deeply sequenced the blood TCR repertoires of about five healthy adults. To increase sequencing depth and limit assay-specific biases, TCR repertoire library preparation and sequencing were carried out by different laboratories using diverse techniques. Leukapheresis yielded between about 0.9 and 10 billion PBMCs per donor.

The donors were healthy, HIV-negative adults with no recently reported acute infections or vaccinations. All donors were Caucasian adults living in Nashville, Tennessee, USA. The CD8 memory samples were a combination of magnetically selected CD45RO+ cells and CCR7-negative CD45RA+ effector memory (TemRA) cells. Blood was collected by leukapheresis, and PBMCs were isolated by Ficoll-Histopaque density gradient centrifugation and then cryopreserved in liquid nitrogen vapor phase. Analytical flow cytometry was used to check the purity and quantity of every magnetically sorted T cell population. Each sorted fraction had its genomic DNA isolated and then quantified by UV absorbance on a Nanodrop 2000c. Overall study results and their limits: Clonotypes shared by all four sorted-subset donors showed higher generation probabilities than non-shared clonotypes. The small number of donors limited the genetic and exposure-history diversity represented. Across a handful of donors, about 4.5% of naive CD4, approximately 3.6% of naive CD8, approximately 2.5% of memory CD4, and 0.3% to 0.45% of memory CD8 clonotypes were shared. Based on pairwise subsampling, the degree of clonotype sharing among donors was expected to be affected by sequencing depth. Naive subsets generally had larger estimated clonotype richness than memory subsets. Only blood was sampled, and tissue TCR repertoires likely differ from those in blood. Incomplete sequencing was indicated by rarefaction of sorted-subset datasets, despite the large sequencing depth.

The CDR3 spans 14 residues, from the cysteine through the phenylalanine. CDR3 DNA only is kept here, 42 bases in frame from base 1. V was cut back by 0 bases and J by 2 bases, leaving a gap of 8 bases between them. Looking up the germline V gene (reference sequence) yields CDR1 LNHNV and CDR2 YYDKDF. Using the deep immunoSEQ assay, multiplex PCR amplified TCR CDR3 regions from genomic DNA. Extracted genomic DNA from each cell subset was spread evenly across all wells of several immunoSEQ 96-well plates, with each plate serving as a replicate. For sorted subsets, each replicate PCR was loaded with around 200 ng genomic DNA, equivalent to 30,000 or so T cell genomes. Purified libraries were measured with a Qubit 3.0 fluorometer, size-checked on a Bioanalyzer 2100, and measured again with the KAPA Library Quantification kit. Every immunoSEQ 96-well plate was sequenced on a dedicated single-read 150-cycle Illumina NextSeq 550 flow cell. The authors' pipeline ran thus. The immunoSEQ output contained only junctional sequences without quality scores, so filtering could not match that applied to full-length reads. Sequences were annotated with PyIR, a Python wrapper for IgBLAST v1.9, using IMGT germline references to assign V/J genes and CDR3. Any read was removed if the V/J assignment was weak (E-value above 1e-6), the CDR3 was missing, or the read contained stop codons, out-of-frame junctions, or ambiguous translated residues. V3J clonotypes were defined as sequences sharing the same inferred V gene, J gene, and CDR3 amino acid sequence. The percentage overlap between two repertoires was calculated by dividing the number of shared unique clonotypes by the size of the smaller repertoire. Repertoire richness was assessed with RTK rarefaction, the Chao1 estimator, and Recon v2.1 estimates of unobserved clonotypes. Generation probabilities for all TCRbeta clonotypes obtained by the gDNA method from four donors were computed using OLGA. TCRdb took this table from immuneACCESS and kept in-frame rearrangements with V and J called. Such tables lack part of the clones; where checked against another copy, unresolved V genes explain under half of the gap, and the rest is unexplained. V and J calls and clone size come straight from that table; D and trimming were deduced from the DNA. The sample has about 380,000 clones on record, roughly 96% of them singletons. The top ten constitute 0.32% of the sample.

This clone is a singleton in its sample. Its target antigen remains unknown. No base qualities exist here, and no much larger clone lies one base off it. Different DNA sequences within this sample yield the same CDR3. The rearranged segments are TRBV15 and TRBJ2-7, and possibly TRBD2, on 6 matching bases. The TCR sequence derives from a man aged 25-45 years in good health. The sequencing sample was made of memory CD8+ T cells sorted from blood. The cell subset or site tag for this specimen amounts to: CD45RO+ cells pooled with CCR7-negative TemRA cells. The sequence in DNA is TGTGCCACCAGCAGAGATCGGGGGACCTACGAGCAGTACTTC. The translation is CATSRDRGTYEQYF. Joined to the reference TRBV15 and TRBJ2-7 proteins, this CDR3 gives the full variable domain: DAMVIQNPRYQVTQFGKPVTLSCSQTLNHNVMYWYQQKSSQAPKLLFHYYDKDFNNEADTPDNFQSRRPNTSFCFLDIRSPGLGDTAMYLCATSRDRGTYEQYFGPGTRLTVT.